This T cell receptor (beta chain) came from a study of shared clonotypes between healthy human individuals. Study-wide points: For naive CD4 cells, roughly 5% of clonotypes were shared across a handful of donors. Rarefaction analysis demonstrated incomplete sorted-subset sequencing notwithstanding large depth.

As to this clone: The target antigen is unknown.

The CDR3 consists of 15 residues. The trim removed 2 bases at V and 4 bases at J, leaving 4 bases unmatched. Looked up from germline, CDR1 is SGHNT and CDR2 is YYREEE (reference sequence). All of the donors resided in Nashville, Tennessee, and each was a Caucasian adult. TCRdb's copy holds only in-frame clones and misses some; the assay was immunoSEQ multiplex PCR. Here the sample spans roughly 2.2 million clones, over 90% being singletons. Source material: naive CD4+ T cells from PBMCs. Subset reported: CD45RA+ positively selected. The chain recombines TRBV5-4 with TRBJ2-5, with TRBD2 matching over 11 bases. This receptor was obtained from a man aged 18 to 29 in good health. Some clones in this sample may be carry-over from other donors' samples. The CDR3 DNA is TGTGCCAGCAGCTTTGCACTAGCGGGAGCAGAGACCCAGTACTTC. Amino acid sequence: CASSFALAGAETQYF.